The 21 T cell receptor beta chains below come from one sample, sequenced in a study of T cells in Graves' hyperthyroidism and ophthalmopathy. The investigators amplified TCR beta CDR3 regions from RNA transcripts. HTBI primers were employed in a first-round RT-PCR of the TCR CDR3. TCRdb independently ran MiXCR on the multiplex PCR reads; one entry per CDR3 protein. The top ten clones hold about 8.3% of a sample with a few hundred thousand distinct CDR3 sequences, 35% to 55% of them seen once. Sequencing used peripheral blood or thyroid tissue (not recorded which). Receptors originate from a woman aged 18-35 years with Graves' hyperthyroidism.

Points on this clonotype: Possible read error: a much larger clone is one base away. This chain's CDR3 is CASSPFGLATGELFF. The DNA of the CDR3 is TGTGCCAGCAGCCCTTTTGGTTTGGCCACCGGGGAGCTGTTTTTT. This sequence joins TRBV7-3 and TRBJ2-2; D is unresolved. The CDR3 totals 15 residues. Trimming stripped 5 bases from V and 4 bases from J, with 14 bases between. CDR1 is SGHTA, CDR2 FQGTGA, per germline.

The chain uses TRBV19 and TRBJ2-2; 11 nucleotides line up with TRBD2. CDR1 is LNHDA and CDR2 is SQIVND in the germline V gene (reference sequence). After removal of 5 bases from V and 6 bases from J, the junction contained 11 bases not matched to a gene. The CDR3 totals 17 residues. In nucleotides, the CDR3 is TGTGCCAGTAGTCCCTCGGGTAGCGGGAGGGGCCCCGGGGAGCTGTTTTTT. Its translation: CASSPSGSGRGPGELFF.

This clonotype was recorded many times. The chain links TRBV7-9 to TRBJ2-7; D call uncertain. Trimming removed 1 base from V and 11 bases from J, with 9 bases in between. The CDR3 runs to 11 residues. Per the germline V gene, CDR1 is SEHNR and CDR2 is FQNEAQ (reference sequence). CDR3 coding DNA: TGTGCCAGCAGCTTAGGGGCAGGAAAGTACTTC. Translated: CASSLGAGKYF.

Turning to this clonotype: A junction boundary mismatches the germline segment, possibly from a read error. V usage is TRBV7-9 and J usage is TRBJ1-5, with unresolved D. This CDR3 comprises 13 residues. CDR1 is SEHNR and CDR2 is FQNEAQ in the germline V gene (reference sequence). The CDR3 DNA follows: TGTGCCAGCAGCTTAGGCTCCGAGCAGCTCCAGCATTTT. Protein: CASSLGSEQLQHF.

The chain employs TRBV6-5 and TRBJ2-5; no reliable D call. Germline V gene data show CDR1 as MNHEY and CDR2 as SVGAGI. The CDR3 loop spans 13 amino acids. V gave up 6 bases and J gave up 9 bases, with 17 bases separating them. The CDR3 bases are TGTGCCAGCAGGTCACAGAGCAATCAGCCCCAGTACTTC. Translation gives CASRSQSNQPQYF.

This clonotype came up once. The CDR3 loop is CASSPRTSGTLYGYTF. The CDR3, as DNA: TGTGCCAGCAGCCCAAGGACTAGCGGCACCCTCTATGGCTACACCTTC. The chain is built from TRBV7-9 and TRBJ1-2; D is unresolved. V gave up 5 bases and J gave up 4 bases, with 20 bases separating them. The germline V gene has CDR1 SEHNR and CDR2 FQNEAQ (reference sequence). This CDR3 has 16 residues.

This clonotype showed up many times. The genes are TRBV12-3 or TRBV12-4 and TRBJ1-2, with 7 bases matching TRBD1. This CDR3 is built from 13 residues. Losses at the gene ends were 6 bases for V and 3 bases for J; bases not matched to a gene: 4. The CDR3 DNA follows: TGTGCCAGCAGATATACAGGGGACTATGGCTACACCTTC. It yields the protein CASRYTGDYGYTF.

This chain links TRBV12-3 or TRBV12-4 with TRBJ1-5; tentatively, D is TRBD1 (5 bases). This CDR3 comprises 13 residues. Trimming removed 2 bases from V and 14 bases from J, with 16 bases in between. As DNA, the CDR3 is TGTGCCAGCAGTTTAACTAGCGGGGCCTACGAGCATTTT. Its translation: CASSLTSGAYEHF.

In the case of this clonotype: One junction end disagrees with the germline gene, perhaps due to a read error. This chain joins TRBV10-3 and TRBJ1-1; D remains ambiguous. The germline CDR1 and CDR2 sequences are ENHRY and SYGVKD. The CDR3 totals 13 residues. The CDR3 protein is CASSFGRNTEASF. As DNA, the CDR3 is TGTGCCAGCAGTTTCGGACGGAACACTGAAGCTTCCTTT.

CDR3 nucleotides: TGTGCCAGCAGCTTAGCGGGCGGCACGGAGCTGTTTTTT. Protein: CASSLAGGTELFF. The chain carries TRBV7-2 and TRBJ2-2; no reliable D call. In germline, CDR1 is SGHTA, CDR2 FQGNSA. Trimming removed 0 bases at V and 10 bases at J, with 9 bases between. The CDR3 loop spans 13 amino acids.

This clonotype was picked up many times. V and J are TRBV20-1 and TRBJ2-7, with 9 nucleotides matching TRBD2. The CDR3 loop spans 14 amino acids. From germline, CDR1 is DFQATT and CDR2 SNEGSKA (reference sequence). J was trimmed by 3 bases and V by 3 bases; bases with no gene match: 6. The CDR3 nucleotides are TGCAGTGCTAGCCCTAGCGGGAATGACTACGAGCAGTACTTC. Translated: CSASPSGNDYEQYF.

This clonotype was picked up a small number of times. The chain uses TRBV27 and TRBJ2-7, with no clear D. V gave up 4 bases and J gave up 0 bases, with 10 bases separating them. CDR1 is MNHEY and CDR2 is SMNVEV in the germline V gene (reference sequence). There are 14 residues in the CDR3. The CDR3 DNA reads TGTGCCAGCAGTTCAAGCGCCACCTCCTACGAGCAGTACTTC. Its protein product is CASSSSATSYEQYF.

The V call is TRBV29-1, the J call TRBJ2-5; 11 bases fit TRBD2. The CDR3 consists of 14 residues. Germline V gene lookup returns CDR1 SQVTM and CDR2 ANQGSEA. J was trimmed by 2 bases and V by 5 bases; bases with no gene match: 4. DNA for the CDR3: TGCAGCGTTACACTAGCGGGAGCACAAGAGACCCAGTACTTC. Amino acid sequence: CSVTLAGAQETQYF. Together with reference TRBV29-1 and TRBJ2-5, the CDR3 gives the full variable domain: SAVISQKPSRDICQRGTSLTIQCQVDSQVTMMFWYRQQPGQSLTLIATANQGSEATYESGFVIDKFPISRPNLTFSTLTVSNMSPEDSSIYLCSVTLAGAQETQYFGPGTRLLVL.

There are many counts of this clonotype. The genes are TRBV12-3 or TRBV12-4 and TRBJ2-2; weak D call: TRBD1 (5 bases). The CDR3 extends over 14 amino acids. This CDR3 is CAGSQETNTGELFF. CDR3 DNA sequence: TGTGCGGGATCACAGGAGACGAACACCGGGGAGCTGTTTTTT.

The chain combines TRBV6-4 with TRBJ2-3; 8 bases are a match to TRBD2. Looked up from germline, CDR1 is MRHNA and CDR2 is SNTAGT. CDR3 length: 16 amino acids. V shed 2 bases, J shed 2 bases, and the junction held 6 bases outside the gene matches. This CDR3 is CASSDIAGKATDTQYF. In DNA form, the CDR3 reads TGTGCCAGCAGTGACATAGCGGGAAAAGCCACAGATACGCAGTATTTT.

As concerns this clonotype: This may come from a read error, since a much larger clone is one base off. The chain has TRBV4-1 and TRBJ1-5; no clear D. Looked up from germline, CDR1 is MGHRA and CDR2 is YSYEKL. The CDR3 is made up of 15 amino acids. This chain's CDR3 is CARSQVGMVNQPQHF. The CDR3 DNA reads as TGCGCCAGGAGCCAGGTCGGGATGGTCAATCAGCCCCAGCATTTT.

This clonotype has just a few counts. The gene calls are TRBV4-1 and TRBJ2-2; 7 positions agree with TRBD2. Germline trimming cut 4 bases from V and 6 bases from J; bases unmatched to any gene: 17. CDR3 length equals 18 residues. CDR1 and CDR2 (germline): MGHRA, YSYEKL. The CDR3 protein is CASSPRWGRDPSAGELFF. In nucleotides, the CDR3 is TGCGCCAGCAGCCCGAGATGGGGGAGGGATCCCTCAGCCGGGGAGCTGTTTTTT.

The rearrangement links TRBV7-9 to TRBJ2-5, with 7 positions matching TRBD1. The CDR3 has 15 amino acids. Losses at the gene ends were 3 bases for V and 4 bases for J; bases not matched to a gene: 8. Germline V gene sequence: CDR1 SEHNR, CDR2 FQNEAQ (reference sequence). In DNA form, the CDR3 reads TGTGCCAGCAGCTTGGTAGGGACAGTCTCAGAGACCCAGTACTTC. Protein sequence: CASSLVGTVSETQYF.

This clonotype was detected ten times or more. The V call is TRBV6-5, the J call TRBJ1-5; maybe TRBD1 (6 bases). V lost 4 bases and J 6 bases, leaving 13 bases between the germline ends. Per the germline V gene, CDR1 is MNHEY and CDR2 is SVGAGI. CDR3 length: 14 residues. The CDR3 loop is CASSFGEGGQPQHF. The CDR3 region has the DNA TGTGCCAGCAGTTTCGGAGAGGGGGGTCAGCCCCAGCATTTT.

This clonotype was recorded at least ten times. The V and J genes are TRBV29-1 and TRBJ1-1; D not resolved. Deletions cut 7 bases from V and 4 bases from J, with 10 bases between. The CDR3 is 11 residues long. Germline V gives CDR1 SQVTM, CDR2 ANQGSEA. The CDR3 DNA follows: TGCAGCGCTGAGACGCCCACTGAAGCTTTCTTT. Translating it yields CSAETPTEAFF.

This chain uses TRBV2 with TRBJ1-4; the D gene is possibly TRBD1 (5 bases). Germline lookup yields CDR1 SNHLY and CDR2 FYNNEI. Trimming stripped 6 bases from V and 6 bases from J, with 20 bases between. This CDR3 region has 16 residues. CDR3 in amino acids: CASRGTSGSLYEKLFF. As DNA, the CDR3 is TGTGCCAGCAGAGGGACTAGCGGGAGTTTGTATGAAAAACTGTTTTTT.